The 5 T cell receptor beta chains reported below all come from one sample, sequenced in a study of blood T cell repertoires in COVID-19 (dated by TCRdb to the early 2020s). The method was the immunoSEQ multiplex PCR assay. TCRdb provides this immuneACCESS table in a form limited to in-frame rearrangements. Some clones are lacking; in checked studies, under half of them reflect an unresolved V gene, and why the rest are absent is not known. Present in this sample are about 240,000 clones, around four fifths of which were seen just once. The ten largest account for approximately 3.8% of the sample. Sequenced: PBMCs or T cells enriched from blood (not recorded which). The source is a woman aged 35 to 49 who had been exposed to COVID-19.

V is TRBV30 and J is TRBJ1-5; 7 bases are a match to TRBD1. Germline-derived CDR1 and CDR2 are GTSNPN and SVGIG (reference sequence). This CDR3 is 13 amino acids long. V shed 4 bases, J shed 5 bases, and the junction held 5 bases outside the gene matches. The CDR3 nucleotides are TGTGCCTGGACAGGGGGTCTCCATCAGCCCCAGCATTTT. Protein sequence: CAWTGGLHQPQHF.

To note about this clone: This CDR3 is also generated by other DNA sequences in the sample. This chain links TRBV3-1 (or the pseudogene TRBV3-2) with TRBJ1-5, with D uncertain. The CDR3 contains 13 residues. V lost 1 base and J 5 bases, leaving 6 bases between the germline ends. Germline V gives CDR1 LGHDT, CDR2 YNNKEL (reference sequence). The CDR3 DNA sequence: TGTGCCAGCAGCCAAGGTCGAGATCAGCCCCAGCATTTT. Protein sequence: CASSQGRDQPQHF.

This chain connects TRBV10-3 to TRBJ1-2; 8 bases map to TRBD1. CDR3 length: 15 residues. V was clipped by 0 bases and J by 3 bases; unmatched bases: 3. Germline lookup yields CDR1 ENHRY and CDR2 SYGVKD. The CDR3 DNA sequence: TGTGCCATCAGTGAGTCGTCGGACAGGGACTATGGCTACACCTTC. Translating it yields CAISESSDRDYGYTF.

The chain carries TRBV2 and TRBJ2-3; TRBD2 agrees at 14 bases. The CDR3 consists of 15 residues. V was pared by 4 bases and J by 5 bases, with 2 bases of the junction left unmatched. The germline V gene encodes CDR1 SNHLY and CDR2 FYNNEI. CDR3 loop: CASSGTSGGRDTQYF. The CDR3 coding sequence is TGTGCCAGCAGTGGGACTAGCGGGGGGCGAGATACGCAGTATTTT.

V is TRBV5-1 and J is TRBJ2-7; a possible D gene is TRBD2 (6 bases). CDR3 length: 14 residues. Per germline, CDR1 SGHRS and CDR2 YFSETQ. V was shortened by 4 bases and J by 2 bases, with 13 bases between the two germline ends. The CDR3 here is CASSRGTDPYEQYF. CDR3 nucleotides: TGCGCCAGCAGCCGCGGGACGGACCCCTACGAGCAGTACTTC.